This is a list of T cell receptor beta chains from one sample in a study of blood T cell repertoires in COVID-19. Assay: immunoSEQ multiplex PCR; the TCRdb copy retains only in-frame clones and omits some. The top ten hold about a tenth of the sample, which has about 240,000 clones, 86% seen once. Specimen: peripheral blood. Source of these receptors: a woman aged 50 to 60 with COVID-19, enrolled during active disease. Both conserved end residues are part of each CDR3. The order of the fields is J gene, V gene, CDR3 protein.

j_call: TRBJ1-5; v_call: TRBV6-5; cdr3_aa: CASSSNRASNQPQHF
j_call: TRBJ2-3; v_call: TRBV5-5; cdr3_aa: CASRRQGFFTDTQYF
j_call: TRBJ2-3; v_call: TRBV28; cdr3_aa: CASSLGGYSTDTQYF
j_call: TRBJ1-3; v_call: TRBV4-1; cdr3_aa: CASSQESGIGNTIYF
j_call: TRBJ2-1; v_call: TRBV19; cdr3_aa: CASSLSGGPYNEQFF
j_call: TRBJ2-1; v_call: TRBV19; cdr3_aa: CASGDRGALYNEQFF
j_call: TRBJ1-5; v_call: TRBV6-6; cdr3_aa: CASSPGDRGLGQPQHF
j_call: TRBJ1-2; v_call: TRBV28; cdr3_aa: CASSFEWTEYGYTF
j_call: TRBJ2-1; v_call: TRBV5-4; cdr3_aa: CASSLTGEEQFF
j_call: TRBJ2-1; v_call: TRBV24-1; cdr3_aa: CATSDLTGTGSNEQFF
j_call: TRBJ2-6; v_call: TRBV2; cdr3_aa: CASSGGGASGANVLTF
j_call: TRBJ2-7; v_call: TRBV12-5; cdr3_aa: CASGHDTGGPTYEQYF
j_call: TRBJ2-7; v_call: TRBV6-5; cdr3_aa: CASSYSGVTYEQYF
j_call: TRBJ2-1; v_call: TRBV27; cdr3_aa: CASSLSLLNEQFF
j_call: TRBJ2-2; v_call: TRBV7-2; cdr3_aa: CASSRGTRRTGELFF
j_call: TRBJ1-4; v_call: TRBV18; cdr3_aa: CASSHKGADEKLFF
j_call: TRBJ2-1; v_call: TRBV3-1/TRBV3-2; cdr3_aa: CASSGTSGGAIEQFF
j_call: TRBJ2-6; v_call: TRBV5-1; cdr3_aa: CASSLTMIGSGANVLTF
j_call: TRBJ2-1; v_call: TRBV24-1; cdr3_aa: CATSDPGTDNNEQFF
j_call: TRBJ2-4; v_call: TRBV19; cdr3_aa: CASSTPGQTSNIQYF
j_call: TRBJ2-2; v_call: TRBV3-1/TRBV3-2; cdr3_aa: CASSQGKSNTGELFF
j_call: TRBJ2-3; v_call: TRBV12-3/TRBV12-4; cdr3_aa: CASSPGWDTQYF
j_call: TRBJ2-1; v_call: TRBV7-9; cdr3_aa: CASSLVRGGYYEQFF
j_call: TRBJ1-3; v_call: TRBV3-1/TRBV3-2; cdr3_aa: CASSRRQSGNTIYF
j_call: TRBJ1-1; v_call: TRBV12-3/TRBV12-4; cdr3_aa: CASSRDITEAFF
j_call: TRBJ1-1; v_call: TRBV12-3/TRBV12-4; cdr3_aa: CASSPGGNTEAFF
j_call: TRBJ2-7; v_call: TRBV19; cdr3_aa: CASSDAGSHEQYF
j_call: TRBJ1-1; v_call: TRBV6-5; cdr3_aa: CASRGGQTYTEAFF
j_call: TRBJ2-7; v_call: TRBV5-1; cdr3_aa: CASSLVQGLSYEQYF
j_call: TRBJ2-1; v_call: TRBV6-1; cdr3_aa: CASSENQEYNEQFF
j_call: TRBJ2-2; v_call: TRBV19; cdr3_aa: CASEDIATGELFF
j_call: TRBJ2-1; v_call: TRBV24-1; cdr3_aa: CATRSTSGGFNEQFF
j_call: TRBJ2-2; v_call: TRBV4-3; cdr3_aa: CASSPGLAGASTGELFF
j_call: TRBJ1-1; v_call: TRBV10-1; cdr3_aa: CASSEYTTAKPEAFF
j_call: TRBJ2-7; v_call: TRBV5-6; cdr3_aa: CASSLARLAGFYEQYF
j_call: TRBJ2-1; v_call: TRBV7-2; cdr3_aa: CASSLDGGAFLRDEQFF
j_call: TRBJ1-5; v_call: TRBV5-8; cdr3_aa: CASSSIPGTGSNQPQHF
j_call: TRBJ1-3; v_call: TRBV3-1/TRBV3-2; cdr3_aa: CASSQGQGIGNTIYF
j_call: TRBJ1-1; v_call: TRBV5-4; cdr3_aa: CASSFDSSNTEAFF
j_call: TRBJ1-2; v_call: TRBV6-2/TRBV6-3; cdr3_aa: CASSSARWGYTF
j_call: TRBJ2-1; v_call: TRBV30; cdr3_aa: CAWSIRDRGLSYNEQFF
j_call: TRBJ2-2; v_call: TRBV10-3; cdr3_aa: CAISEGVLSGELFF
j_call: TRBJ1-1; v_call: TRBV6-5; cdr3_aa: CASTFGGGNTEAFF
j_call: TRBJ2-5; v_call: TRBV5-1; cdr3_aa: CASSLETSGGYQETQYF
j_call: TRBJ1-4; v_call: TRBV29-1; cdr3_aa: CSVERRGNEKLFF
j_call: TRBJ2-7; v_call: TRBV5-5; cdr3_aa: CASSPGLADAYEQYF
j_call: TRBJ2-1; v_call: TRBV5-6; cdr3_aa: CASSLSGLAYNEQFF
j_call: TRBJ2-1; v_call: TRBV6-5; cdr3_aa: CASSYTASRNEQFF
j_call: TRBJ2-1; v_call: TRBV6-5; cdr3_aa: CASSRQYPNEQFF
j_call: TRBJ1-5; v_call: TRBV2; cdr3_aa: CASSGSDREASNQPQHF
j_call: TRBJ1-3; v_call: TRBV4-1; cdr3_aa: CASSQPTQGPDRNTIYF
j_call: TRBJ1-5; v_call: TRBV27; cdr3_aa: CASSPRPPGSNQPQHF
j_call: TRBJ2-2; v_call: TRBV9; cdr3_aa: CASSAQVTGELFF
j_call: TRBJ1-1; v_call: TRBV7-9; cdr3_aa: CASSSRAGGGTEAFF
j_call: TRBJ1-1; v_call: TRBV5-4; cdr3_aa: CASGQGLNTEAFF